This TCR beta chain comes out of a study of identical twins. Whole-study findings and limits: Sharing of beta out-of-frame sequences by twins showed a weaker excess. For out-of-frame alpha sequences shared by twins, low generation probability was in excess.

The junction had 9 bases not matched to a gene; V was cut back by 3 bases and J by 6 bases. This CDR3 has 16 amino acids. Germline V gives CDR1 SEHNR, CDR2 FQNEAQ (reference sequence). Via MiXCR, TCRdb re-called the 5' RACE reads, giving one row per CDR3 protein. The data show 220,000 or so distinct CDR3 sequences, about 7% seen once. On this clonotype itself: The antigen is undetermined.

These same records also appear under a second study, on yellow fever vaccine responses in identical twins. That source notes: Twins reportedly mounted vaccine T cell responses that seemed partly convergent, partly personalized.

The rearrangement links TRBV7-9 to TRBJ2-3, with TRBD1 identical over 10 bases. Sequenced sample: memory (CD45RO+) T cells sorted from blood. This receptor was taken from a woman in her late teens or twenties in good health. The CDR3 DNA is TGTGCCAGCAGCTTGCTTAGGGACAGGGGTAAGGATACGCAGTATTTT. It encodes CASSLLRDRGKDTQYF.